These 30 T cell receptor beta chains came from one sample sequenced in a study of cytomegalovirus exposure and HLA in healthy donors. 13 Jbeta primers and 60 Vbeta primers were used for the PCR. Profiling relied on immunoSEQ multiplex PCR, and the TCRdb table lists in-frame clones only, not all of them. The table shows about 150,000 clones, with roughly 81% occurring only once. Sample: PBMCs. Receptor source: a woman under 30 in good health and CMV-seronegative.

The V and J genes are TRBV27 and TRBJ2-7, with 8 nucleotides matching TRBD1. Losses at the gene ends were 5 bases for V and 2 bases for J; bases not matched to a gene: 8. This CDR3 contains 15 residues. In germline, CDR1 is MNHEY, CDR2 SMNVEV (reference sequence). DNA for the CDR3: TGTGCCAGCAGTCTACGGACAGGGATAACCTACGAGCAGTACTTC. This encodes CASSLRTGITYEQYF.

The rearrangement links TRBV27 to TRBJ1-5; TRBD1 might be the D (5 bases). The CDR3 is 15 residues long. Germline V gene sequence: CDR1 MNHEY, CDR2 SMNVEV (reference sequence). Trimming pared 7 bases from V and 9 bases from J, leaving 22 bases between. This CDR3 is CASTLSGDSIGPQHF. The CDR3 nucleotides are TGTGCCAGCACCCTTTCCGGGGACTCGATAGGGCCCCAGCATTTT.

This clone was observed a few times. The rearrangement links TRBV5-6 to TRBJ2-7; D is ambiguous. Germline CDR1 is SGHDT and CDR2 is YYEEEE. Deletions cut 3 bases from V and 0 bases from J, with 10 bases between. The CDR3 totals 14 residues. The CDR3 DNA reads TGTGCCAGCAGCTCACTGCTATACTCCTACGAGCAGTACTTC. Translated, it gives CASSSLLYSYEQYF.

CDR3 sequence: CASSLAALAGGRFF. DNA for the CDR3: TGTGCCAGCAGCTTAGCCGCTTTAGCGGGAGGCCGGTTCTTC. This chain links TRBV7-2 with TRBJ2-1, with TRBD2 matching over 10 bases. The CDR3 length is 14 residues. Germline assignment: CDR1 SGHTA and CDR2 FQGNSA. V dropped 0 bases and J dropped 15; count of bases not matched to a gene: 8. The entire variable domain, with the rest obtained from reference TRBV7-2 and TRBJ2-1, is as follows: GAGVSQSPSNKVTEKGKDVELRCDPISGHTALYWYRQSLGQGLEFLIYFQGNSAPDKSGLPSDRFSAERTGGSVSTLTIQRTQQEDSAVYLCASSLAALAGGRFFGPGTRLTVL.

The CDR3 DNA reads as TGTGCCACCGGGACAGGTTTCGAGCAGTACTTC. It encodes CATGTGFEQYF. This chain links TRBV6-6 with TRBJ2-7, with 8 bases matching TRBD1. CDR3 length: 11 residues. Germline V lookup: CDR1 MNHNY, CDR2 SVGAGI (reference sequence). V shed 10 bases, J shed 6 bases, and the junction held 5 bases outside the gene matches.

The chain combines TRBV5-6 with TRBJ1-2, with 9 bases identical to TRBD1. CDR1 is SGHDT and CDR2 is YYEEEE in the germline V gene. CDR3 length equals 16 residues. After removal of 0 bases from V and 2 bases from J, the junction contained 5 bases not matched to a gene. DNA for the CDR3: TGTGCCAGCAGCTTGGAGGGACAGGGAGTAAACTATGGCTACACCTTC. Translating gives CASSLEGQGVNYGYTF.

The chain links TRBV7-3 to TRBJ1-6; a possible D gene is TRBD1 (5 bases). The CDR3 is 13 amino acids. V gave up 2 bases and J gave up 10 bases, with 9 bases separating them. Germline V gene sequence: CDR1 SGHTA, CDR2 FQGTGA. CDR3: CASSLLEGSPLHF. In DNA form, the CDR3 reads TGTGCCAGCAGCTTATTGGAGGGGTCACCCCTCCACTTT.

The chain's CDR3 is CAISRQGVGTEAFF. CDR3 in DNA: TGTGCCATCAGCAGACAGGGGGTAGGCACTGAAGCTTTCTTT. This rearrangement joins TRBV10-3 to TRBJ1-1; 9 bases are a match to TRBD1. The CDR3 is made up of 14 amino acids. Germline trimming cut 6 bases from V and 4 bases from J; bases unmatched to any gene: 6. The V gene's germline CDR1 is ENHRY and CDR2 SYGVKD.

A single count supports this clone. The chain has TRBV7-9 and TRBJ1-1; D remains unclear. Deletions cut 5 bases from V and 4 bases from J, with 8 bases between. The CDR3 is 12 residues long. Germline V gene lookup returns CDR1 SEHNR and CDR2 FQNEAQ (reference sequence). Here the CDR3 DNA reads TGTGCCAGCAGCCAAACGAGCACTGAAGCTTTCTTT. It specifies CASSQTSTEAFF.

The J gene is TRBJ2-2, the V gene TRBV11-2; no definite D call. The CDR3 sequence is 15 residues long. Germline loops: CDR1 SGHAT, CDR2 FQNNGV. Deletions cut 0 bases from V and 4 bases from J, with 9 bases between. The CDR3 sequence is CASSLDLATTGELFF. DNA for the CDR3: TGTGCCAGCAGCTTAGATCTGGCCACCACCGGGGAGCTGTTTTTT.

The chain carries TRBV5-4 and TRBJ1-5; a possible D gene is TRBD1 (5 bases). The CDR3 covers 15 residues. The V gene's germline CDR1 is SGHNT and CDR2 YYREEE (reference sequence). V gave up 2 bases and J gave up 6 bases, with 15 bases separating them. CDR3 region: CASSFGGERIQPQHF. The CDR3 DNA follows: TGTGCCAGCAGCTTCGGAGGGGAACGGATTCAGCCCCAGCATTTT.

The chain combines TRBV30 with TRBJ1-4; D is undetermined. Germline V CDR1 and CDR2: GTSNPN, SVGIG (reference sequence). Trimming removed 5 bases from V and 5 bases from J, with 12 bases in between. This CDR3 spans 13 amino acids. The CDR3 protein is CAWAIQRNEKLFF. In nucleotides, the CDR3 is TGTGCCTGGGCGATCCAGAGGAATGAAAAACTGTTTTTT.

The rearrangement uses TRBV12-5 and TRBJ1-2; D is undetermined. Trimming left V 5 bases short and J 5 bases short, with 18 bases between. Germline values: CDR1 LGHNT, CDR2 FRNRAP. The CDR3 is 15 residues long. The CDR3 loop is CASGPTTWAFYGYTF. The DNA for the CDR3 is TGTGCTAGTGGTCCCACCACCTGGGCGTTTTATGGCTACACCTTC.

V usage is TRBV5-1 and J usage is TRBJ2-5; D gene unclear. The CDR3 contains 13 residues. Germline loops: CDR1 SGHRS, CDR2 YFSETQ. Trimming shortened V by 1 base and J by 5 bases, and 9 bases separated the two germline ends. The CDR3 sequence is CASSLNIRETQYF. CDR3 DNA: TGCGCCAGCAGCTTGAACATCAGGGAGACCCAGTACTTC. The entire variable domain, with the rest obtained from reference TRBV5-1 and TRBJ2-5, is as follows: KAGVTQTPRYLIKTRGQQVTLSCSPISGHRSVSWYQQTPGQGLQFLFEYFSETQRNKGNFPGRFSGRQFSNSRSEMNVSTLELGDSALYLCASSLNIRETQYFGPGTRLLVL.

This clone showed up just once. The CDR3 region is CASSQVDGGGYTF. CDR3 sequence (DNA): TGCGCCAGCAGCCAAGTGGACGGAGGGGGCTACACCTTC. This chain connects TRBV4-3 to TRBJ1-2; D uncertain. The V gene lost 1 base and the J gene lost 8 bases, with 11 bases spanning the gap. CDR3 length: 13 residues. The germline CDR1 and CDR2 sequences are LGHNA and YSLEER.

V usage is TRBV7-2 and J usage is TRBJ2-3; TRBD2 matches 9 bases. This CDR3 has 14 residues. Germline V gene lookup returns CDR1 SGHTA and CDR2 FQGNSA. V trimming: 1 base; J trimming: 5 bases; junction bases outside the gene matches: 1. CDR3 residues: CASSLGAGGDTQYF. CDR3 coding DNA: TGTGCCAGCAGCTTAGGAGCGGGGGGAGATACGCAGTATTTT.

V and J are TRBV4-1 and TRBJ2-2; 14 positions agree with TRBD2. Germline trimming cut 6 bases from V and 9 bases from J; bases unmatched to any gene: 12. This CDR3 has 17 residues. Germline CDR1 reads MGHRA; CDR2 reads YSYEKL. CDR3 protein: CASRHSGLAGGTRELFF. The DNA of the CDR3 is TGCGCCAGCAGGCATTCTGGACTAGCGGGAGGTACCCGGGAGCTGTTTTTT.

The chain carries TRBV7-2 and TRBJ2-2, with D possibly TRBD2 on 6 matching bases. The CDR3 has 14 residues. CDR1 and CDR2 (germline): SGHTA, FQGNSA. Trimming shortened V by 4 bases and J by 5 bases, and 11 bases separated the two germline ends. The CDR3 DNA follows: TGTGCCAGCAGCTCGGGACTTCAGACCGGGGAGCTGTTTTTT. Translating gives CASSSGLQTGELFF.

The V and J genes are TRBV28 and TRBJ2-1, with a tentative D call TRBD2 (6 bases). There are 16 residues in the CDR3. The ends were cut back, 7 bases at V and 4 bases at J, with 20 bases in the middle. CDR1 is MDHEN, CDR2 SYDVKM, per germline. CDR3 bases: TGTGCCAGCACCCCCCCAACCGGGAGTAGGTACAATGAGCAGTTCTTC. This sequence encodes CASTPPTGSRYNEQFF.

V and J are TRBV5-1 and TRBJ1-2; TRBD1 matches at 9 bases. The germline CDR1 and CDR2 sequences are SGHRS and YFSETQ. The CDR3 has 15 residues. V gave up 4 bases and J gave up 1 base; unmatched junction bases: 5. The CDR3 DNA reads as TGCGCCAGCAGCATCGGACAGGGGCTTAACTATGGCTACACCTTC. It encodes CASSIGQGLNYGYTF.

Regarding this clone: Compared with germline, one end of the junction differs, possibly owing to a read error. This chain uses TRBV30 with TRBJ1-5; D ambiguous. The CDR3 extends over 11 amino acids. Germline CDR1 GTSNPN, CDR2 SVGIG (reference sequence). The CDR3 DNA reads as TGTGCCTGGAGTGTAGGTGCAGGACGGGGATTT. Protein: CAWSVGAGRGF.

This chain connects TRBV7-9 to TRBJ2-3, with a possible D match to TRBD2 (5 bases). CDR1 is SEHNR, CDR2 FQNEAQ, per germline (reference sequence). Trimming pared 11 bases from V and 3 bases from J, leaving 21 bases between. There are 15 residues in the CDR3. The CDR3 nucleotides are TGTGCCGGCACTCCCATTGCCGGGAATACAGATACGCAGTATTTT. Protein sequence: CAGTPIAGNTDTQYF.

The chain carries TRBV6-4 and TRBJ2-1; D perhaps matches TRBD2 (6 bases). V lost 3 bases, J lost 8 bases, and 17 bases lay in between. The CDR3 runs 15 residues. Germline-derived CDR1 and CDR2 are MRHNA and SNTAGT. CDR3 coding DNA: TGTGCCAGCAGTGAGGGACCCCGGGGCGGGGATGAGCAGTTCTTC. Translation: CASSEGPRGGDEQFF.

V gene TRBV11-2 combines with J gene TRBJ2-3; D call uncertain. The CDR3 is made up of 12 amino acids. CDR1 and CDR2 from the germline V gene are SGHAT and FQNNGV. The V end lost 5 bases, the J end lost 1 base, and 4 bases lay between the germline ends. The CDR3 DNA reads TGTGCCAGCAGCCGGGGCACAGATACGCAGTATTTT. Amino acids: CASSRGTDTQYF. The full variable domain, in which reference TRBV11-2 and TRBJ2-3 provide the parts outside the CDR3, is EAGVAQSPRYKIIEKRQSVAFWCNPISGHATLYWYQQILGQGPKLLIQFQNNGVVDDSQLPKDRFSAERLKGVDSTLKIQPAKLEDSAVYLCASSRGTDTQYFGPGTRLTVL.

The chain employs TRBV19 and TRBJ2-5, with D maybe TRBD1 (6 bases). The V gene lost 1 base and the J gene lost 5 bases, with 17 bases spanning the gap. There are 16 residues in the CDR3. Per the germline V gene, CDR1 is LNHDA and CDR2 is SQIVND (reference sequence). The CDR3 DNA is TGTGCCAGTAGTATAGTACAGGGCTCCGGGGTGGAGACCCAGTACTTC. It is translated as CASSIVQGSGVETQYF.

The rearrangement links TRBV19 to TRBJ1-5, with D possibly being TRBD1 (5 bases). V dropped 3 bases and J dropped 1 base, with 16 bases sitting between them. Germline CDR1 is LNHDA and CDR2 is SQIVND (reference sequence). The CDR3 has 17 amino acids. The DNA of the CDR3 is TGTGCCAGTAGTATTCGACCTCTCAGACAGAGCAATCAGCCCCAGCATTTT. Its translation: CASSIRPLRQSNQPQHF. The complete variable domain, with remaining parts taken from reference TRBV19 and TRBJ1-5, reads DGGITQSPKYLFRKEGQNVTLSCEQNLNHDAMYWYRQDPGQGLRLIYYSQIVNDFQKGDIAEGYSVSREKKESFPLTVTSAQKNPTAFYLCASSIRPLRQSNQPQHFGDGTRLSIL.

The V and J genes are TRBV5-4 and TRBJ2-7; 10 bases align to TRBD2. In germline, CDR1 is SGHNT, CDR2 YYREEE (reference sequence). This CDR3 is 15 amino acids long. V lost 5 bases and J lost 3; bases outside the gene matches: 8. The CDR3 protein is CASRRGLAGVYEQYF. CDR3 sequence (DNA): TGTGCCAGCAGGCGCGGGCTAGCGGGGGTCTACGAGCAGTACTTC. The entire variable domain, with the rest obtained from reference TRBV5-4 and TRBJ2-7, is as follows: ETGVTQSPTHLIKTRGQQVTLRCSSQSGHNTVSWYQQALGQGPQFIFQYYREEENGRGNFPPRFSGLQFPNYSSELNVNALELDDSALYLCASRRGLAGVYEQYFGPGTRLTVT.

The V gene is TRBV9, the J gene TRBJ1-2; D perhaps matches TRBD1 (6 bases). The V gene lost 4 bases and the J gene lost 2 bases, with 12 bases spanning the gap. The CDR3 sequence is 14 residues long. Per the germline V gene, CDR1 is SGDLS and CDR2 is YYNGEE. The CDR3 region is CASSPGEGNYGYTF. The CDR3 DNA follows: TGTGCCAGCAGCCCAGGGGAGGGAAACTATGGCTACACCTTC. Complete variable domain (other parts from reference TRBV9 and TRBJ1-2): DSGVTQTPKHLITATGQRVTLRCSPRSGDLSVYWYQQSLDQGLQFLIQYYNGEERAKGNILERFSAQQFPDLHSELNLSSLELGDSALYFCASSPGEGNYGYTFGSGTRLTVV.

The chain uses TRBV7-2 and TRBJ1-2; D ambiguous. The ends were cut back, 3 bases at V and 0 bases at J, with 5 bases in the middle. The length of the CDR3 is 13 residues. Germline V gene lookup returns CDR1 SGHTA and CDR2 FQGNSA. DNA of the CDR3: TGTGCCAGCAGCTTCGCAGCTAACTATGGCTACACCTTC. It codes for CASSFAANYGYTF.

The chain uses TRBV19 and TRBJ2-1; TRBD2 matches at 12 bases. The V gene's germline CDR1 is LNHDA and CDR2 SQIVND (reference sequence). This CDR3 is 17 amino acids long. Germline trimming cut 3 bases from V and 4 bases from J; bases unmatched to any gene: 7. The chain's CDR3 is CASSIRLAGAMYNEQFF. The CDR3 bases are TGTGCCAGTAGTATCCGACTAGCGGGGGCGATGTACAATGAGCAGTTCTTC.